The present entry profiles one T cell receptor beta chain with its context. Its specificity is unknown. This entry is derived from a study of CD8+ T cells in alopecia areata. Study details: For treated patients, severity scores reflected the percentage of scalp area affected. The study's findings and limits: Patients showed less clear TCR sequence sharing than mice, possibly partly because of HLA diversity.

The treatment denotes: oral pan-JAK inhibitor, 5-10 mg twice daily. V dropped 1 base and J dropped 7; count of bases not matched to a gene: 18. CDR1 and CDR2 (germline): MGHRA, YSYEKL. The CDR3 runs 18 residues. Following RNA extraction, reverse transcription yielded cDNA that acted as the sequencing template. TCRdb's copy holds only in-frame clones and misses some; the assay was immunoSEQ multiplex PCR. The table has under 350,000 clones, roughly 50% seen once. The sample in question was CD4+ T cells sorted from blood, obtained at week 24, from a patient treated with tofacitinib. The chain joins TRBV4-1 to TRBJ2-7; TRBD1 matches at 8 bases. The clonotype was recovered from a human donor with alopecia areata. The CDR3 is CASSQARVIGTGWEEQYF. The CDR3 nucleotides are TGCGCCAGCAGCCAAGCTCGGGTCATTGGGACAGGCTGGGAAGAGCAGTACTTC.